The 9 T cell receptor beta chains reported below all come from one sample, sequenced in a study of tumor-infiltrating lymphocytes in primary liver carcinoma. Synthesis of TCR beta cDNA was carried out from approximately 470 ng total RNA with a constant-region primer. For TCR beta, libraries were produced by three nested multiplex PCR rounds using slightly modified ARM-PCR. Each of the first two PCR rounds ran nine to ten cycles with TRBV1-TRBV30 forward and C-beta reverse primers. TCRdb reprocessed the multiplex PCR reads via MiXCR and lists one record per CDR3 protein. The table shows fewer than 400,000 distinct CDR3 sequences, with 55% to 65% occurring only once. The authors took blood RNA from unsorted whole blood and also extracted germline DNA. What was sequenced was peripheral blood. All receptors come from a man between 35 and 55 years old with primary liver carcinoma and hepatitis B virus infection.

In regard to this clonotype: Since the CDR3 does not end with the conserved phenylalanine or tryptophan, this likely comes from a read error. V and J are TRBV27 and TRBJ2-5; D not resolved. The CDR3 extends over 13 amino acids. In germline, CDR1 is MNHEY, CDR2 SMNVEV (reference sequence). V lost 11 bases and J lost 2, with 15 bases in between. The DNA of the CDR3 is TGTGCCGGCTCCATATCTTTACAAGAGACCCAGTACTTA. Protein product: CAGSISLQETQYL.

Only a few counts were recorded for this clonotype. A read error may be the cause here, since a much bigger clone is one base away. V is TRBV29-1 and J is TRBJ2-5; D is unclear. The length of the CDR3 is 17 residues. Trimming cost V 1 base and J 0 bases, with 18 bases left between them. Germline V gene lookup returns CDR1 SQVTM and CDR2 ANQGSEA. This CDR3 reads CSVEVRESNGYQETQYF. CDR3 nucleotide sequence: TGCAGCGTTGAAGTGCGCGAGTCCAACGGTTACCAAGAGACCCAGTACTTC.

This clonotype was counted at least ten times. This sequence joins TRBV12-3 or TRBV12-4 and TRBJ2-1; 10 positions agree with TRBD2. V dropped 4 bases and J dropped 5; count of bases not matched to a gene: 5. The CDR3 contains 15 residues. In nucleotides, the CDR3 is TGTGCCAGCAGTTCCGGACTAGCGGCCCACAATGAGCAGTTCTTC. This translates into CASSSGLAAHNEQFF.

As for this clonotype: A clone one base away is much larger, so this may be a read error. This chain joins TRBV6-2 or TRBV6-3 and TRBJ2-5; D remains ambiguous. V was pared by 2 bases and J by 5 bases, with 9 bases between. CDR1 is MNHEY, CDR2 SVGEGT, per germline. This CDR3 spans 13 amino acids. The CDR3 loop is CASSYAQSETQYF. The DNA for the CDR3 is TGTGCCAGCAGTTACGCCCAGAGCGAGACCCAGTACTTC.

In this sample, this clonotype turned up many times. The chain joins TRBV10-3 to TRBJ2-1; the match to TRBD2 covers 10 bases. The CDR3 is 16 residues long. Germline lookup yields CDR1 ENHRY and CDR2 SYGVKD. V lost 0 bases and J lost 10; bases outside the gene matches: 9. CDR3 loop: CAISESASGRPGEQFF. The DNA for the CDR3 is TGTGCCATCAGTGAGTCGGCTAGCGGGAGACCTGGGGAGCAGTTCTTC.

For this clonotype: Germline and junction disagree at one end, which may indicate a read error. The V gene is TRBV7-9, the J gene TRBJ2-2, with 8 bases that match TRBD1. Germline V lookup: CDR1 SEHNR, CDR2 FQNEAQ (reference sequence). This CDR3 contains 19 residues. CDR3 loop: CAGSLGRTGGFANTGELFF. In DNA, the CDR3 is TGTGCCGGCAGCTTAGGACGCACAGGGGGTTTCGCGAACACCGGGGAGCTGTTTTTT.

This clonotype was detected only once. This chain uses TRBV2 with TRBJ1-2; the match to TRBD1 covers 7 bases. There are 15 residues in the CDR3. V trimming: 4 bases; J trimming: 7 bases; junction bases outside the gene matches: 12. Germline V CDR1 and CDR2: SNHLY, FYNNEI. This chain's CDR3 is CASSVGRSTGTGYTF. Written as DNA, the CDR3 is TGTGCCAGCAGTGTGGGTCGATCGACAGGGACTGGCTACACCTTC.

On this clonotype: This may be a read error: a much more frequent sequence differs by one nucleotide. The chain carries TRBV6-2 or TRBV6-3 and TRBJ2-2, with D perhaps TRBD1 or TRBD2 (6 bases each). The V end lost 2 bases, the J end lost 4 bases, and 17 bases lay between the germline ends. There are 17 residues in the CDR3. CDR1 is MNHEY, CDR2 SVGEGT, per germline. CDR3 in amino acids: CASSYTLGGTCTGELFF. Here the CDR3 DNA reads TGTGCCAGCAGTTACACCCTAGGGGGGACCTGCACCGGGGAGCTGTTTTTT.

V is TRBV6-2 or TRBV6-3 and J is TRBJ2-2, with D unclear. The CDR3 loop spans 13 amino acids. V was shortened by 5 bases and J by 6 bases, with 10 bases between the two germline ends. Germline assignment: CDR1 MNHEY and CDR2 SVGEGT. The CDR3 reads CASSHWISGELFF. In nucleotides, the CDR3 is TGTGCCAGCAGTCACTGGATATCCGGGGAGCTGTTTTTT.